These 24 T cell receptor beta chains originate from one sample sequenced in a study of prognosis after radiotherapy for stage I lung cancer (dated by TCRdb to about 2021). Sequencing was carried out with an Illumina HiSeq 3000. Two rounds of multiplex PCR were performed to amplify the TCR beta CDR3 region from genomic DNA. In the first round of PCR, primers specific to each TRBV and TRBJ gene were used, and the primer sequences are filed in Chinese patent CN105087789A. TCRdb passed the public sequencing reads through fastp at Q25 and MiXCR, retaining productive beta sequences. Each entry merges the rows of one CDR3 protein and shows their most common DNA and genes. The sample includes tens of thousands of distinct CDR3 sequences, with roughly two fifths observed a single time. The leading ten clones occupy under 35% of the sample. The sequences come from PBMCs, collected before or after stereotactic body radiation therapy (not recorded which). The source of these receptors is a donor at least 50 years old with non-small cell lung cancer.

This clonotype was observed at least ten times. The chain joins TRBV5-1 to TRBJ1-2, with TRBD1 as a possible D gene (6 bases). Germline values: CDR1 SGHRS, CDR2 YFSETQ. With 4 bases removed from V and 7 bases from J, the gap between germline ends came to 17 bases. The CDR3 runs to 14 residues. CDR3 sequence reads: CASSPGHLTGGYTF. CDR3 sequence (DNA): TGCGCCAGCAGCCCGGGACATTTAACGGGTGGCTACACCTTC.

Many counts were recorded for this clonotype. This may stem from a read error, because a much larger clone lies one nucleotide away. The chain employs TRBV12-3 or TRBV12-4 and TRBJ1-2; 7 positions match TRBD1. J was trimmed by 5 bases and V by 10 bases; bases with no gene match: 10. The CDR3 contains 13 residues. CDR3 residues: CANRGMDSYGYTF. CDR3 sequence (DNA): TGTGCCAACAGGGGTATGGATTCATATGGCTACACCTTC.

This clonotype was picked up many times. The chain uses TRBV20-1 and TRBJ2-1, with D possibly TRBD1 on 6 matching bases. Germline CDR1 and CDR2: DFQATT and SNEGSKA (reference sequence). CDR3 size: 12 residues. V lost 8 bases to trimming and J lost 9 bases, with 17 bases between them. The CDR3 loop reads CSTGQNKVEQFF. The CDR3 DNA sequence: TGCAGTACAGGACAGAATAAGGTTGAGCAGTTCTTC.

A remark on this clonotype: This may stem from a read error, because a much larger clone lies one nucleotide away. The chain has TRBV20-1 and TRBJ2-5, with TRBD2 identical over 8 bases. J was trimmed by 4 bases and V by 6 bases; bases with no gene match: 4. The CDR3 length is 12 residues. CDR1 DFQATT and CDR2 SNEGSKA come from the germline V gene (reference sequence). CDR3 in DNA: TGCAGTGCCGGGGGGGTGCGAGAGACCCAGTACTTC. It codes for CSAGGVRETQYF.

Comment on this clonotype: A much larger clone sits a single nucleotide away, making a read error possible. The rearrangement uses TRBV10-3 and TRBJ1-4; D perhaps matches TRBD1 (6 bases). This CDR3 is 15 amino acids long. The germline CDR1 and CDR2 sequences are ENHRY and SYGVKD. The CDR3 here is CAISESSGVNEELFF. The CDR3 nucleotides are TGTGCCATCAGTGAGTCTTCAGGGGTTAATGAAGAACTGTTTTTT.

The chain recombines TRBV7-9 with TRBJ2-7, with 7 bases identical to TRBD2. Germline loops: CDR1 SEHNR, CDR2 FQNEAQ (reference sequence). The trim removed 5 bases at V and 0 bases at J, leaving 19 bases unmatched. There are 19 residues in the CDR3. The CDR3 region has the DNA TGTGCCAGCAGCCCCATCCGAGCGGGACTCACGTGGAACTCCTACGAGCAGTACTTC. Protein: CASSPIRAGLTWNSYEQYF.

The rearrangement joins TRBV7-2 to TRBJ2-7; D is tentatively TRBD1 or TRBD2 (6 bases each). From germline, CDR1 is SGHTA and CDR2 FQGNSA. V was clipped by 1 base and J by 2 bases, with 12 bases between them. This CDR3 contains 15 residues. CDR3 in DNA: TGTGCCAGCAGCTTAGGCTGGGGGGCCGCCTACGAGCAGTACTTC. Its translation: CASSLGWGAAYEQYF.

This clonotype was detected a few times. CDR3 bases: TGTGCCAGCAGTTGGGGGGGGCGCAGGAACGGGGAGCTGTTTTTT. Amino acid sequence: CASSWGGRRNGELFF. The gene calls are TRBV12-3 or TRBV12-4 and TRBJ2-2; weak D call: TRBD2 (7 bases). V was shortened by 4 bases and J by 7 bases, with 16 bases between the two germline ends. The CDR3 loop spans 15 amino acids.

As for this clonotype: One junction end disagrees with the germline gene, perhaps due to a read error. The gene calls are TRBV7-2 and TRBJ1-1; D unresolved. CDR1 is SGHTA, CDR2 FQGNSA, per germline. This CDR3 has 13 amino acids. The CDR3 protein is CASSSVMNTEAFF. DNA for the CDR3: TGTGCCAGCAGCTCCGTCATGAACACCGAAGCTTTCTTT.

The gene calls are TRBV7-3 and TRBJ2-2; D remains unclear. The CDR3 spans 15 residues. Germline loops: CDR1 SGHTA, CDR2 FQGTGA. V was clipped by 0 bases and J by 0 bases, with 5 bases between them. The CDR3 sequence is CASSLTGANTGELFF. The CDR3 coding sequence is TGTGCCAGCAGCTTAACAGGCGCGAACACCGGGGAGCTGTTTTTT. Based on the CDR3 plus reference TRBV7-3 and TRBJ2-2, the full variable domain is GAGVSQTPSNKVTEKGKYVELRCDPISGHTALYWYRQSLGQGPEFLIYFQGTGAADDSGLPNDRFFAVRPEGSVSTLKIQRTERGDSAVYLCASSLTGANTGELFFGEGSRLTVL.

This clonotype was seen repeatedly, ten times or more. The DNA of the CDR3 is TGTGCCACTACACCGCCAGGGAACTATGGCTACACCTTC. It codes for CATTPPGNYGYTF. The chain couples TRBV3-2 to TRBJ1-2; the table's D call, TRBD1, was not checked against the DNA. TRBV3-2 is given as a pseudogene. The CDR3 length is 13 residues.

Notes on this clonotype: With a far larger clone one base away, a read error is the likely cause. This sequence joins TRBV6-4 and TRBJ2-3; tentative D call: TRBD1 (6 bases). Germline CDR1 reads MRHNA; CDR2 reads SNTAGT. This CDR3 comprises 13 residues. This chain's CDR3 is CASSEGGPDTKYF. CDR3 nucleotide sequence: TGTGCCAGCAGTGAAGGGGGTCCAGATACGAAGTATTTT.

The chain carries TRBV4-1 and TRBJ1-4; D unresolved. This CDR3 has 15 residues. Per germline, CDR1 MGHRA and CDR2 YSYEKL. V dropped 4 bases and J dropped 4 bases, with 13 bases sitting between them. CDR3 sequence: CASSRGDLDNEKLFF. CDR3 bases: TGCGCCAGCAGCCGAGGAGACCTAGATAATGAAAAACTGTTTTTT.

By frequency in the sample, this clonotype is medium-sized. CDR3 in amino acids: CASSVGSANTGELFF. CDR3 nucleotides: TGTGCCAGCAGTGTCGGGTCCGCGAACACCGGGGAGCTGTTTTTT. The gene calls are TRBV2 and TRBJ2-2, with no clear D. Germline CDR1 reads SNHLY; CDR2 reads FYNNEI. Between the trimmed V and J ends, which lost 4 bases and 0 bases, there was a span of 9 bases. The CDR3 spans 15 residues. The full variable domain, completed using reference TRBV2 and TRBJ2-2, is EPEVTQTPSHQVTQMGQEVILRCVPISNHLYFYWYRQILGQKVEFLVSFYNNEISEKSEIFDDQFSVERPDGSNFTLKIRSTKLEDSAMYFCASSVGSANTGELFFGEGSRLTVL.

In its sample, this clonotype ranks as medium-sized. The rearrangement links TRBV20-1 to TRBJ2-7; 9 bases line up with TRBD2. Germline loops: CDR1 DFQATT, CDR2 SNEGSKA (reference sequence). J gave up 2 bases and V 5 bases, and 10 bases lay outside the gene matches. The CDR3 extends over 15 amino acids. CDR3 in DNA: TGCAGTGCTCCCCCCTCTGCGGGAGGGACCTACGAGCAGTACTTC. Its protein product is CSAPPSAGGTYEQYF.

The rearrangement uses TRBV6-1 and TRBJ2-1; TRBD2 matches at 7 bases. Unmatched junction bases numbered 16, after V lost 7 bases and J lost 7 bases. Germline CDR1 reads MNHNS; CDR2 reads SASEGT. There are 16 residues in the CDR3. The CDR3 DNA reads TGTGCCAGCACCTATCGTCTAGCGGTAGGCAGTAATGAGCAGTTCTTC. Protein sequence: CASTYRLAVGSNEQFF.

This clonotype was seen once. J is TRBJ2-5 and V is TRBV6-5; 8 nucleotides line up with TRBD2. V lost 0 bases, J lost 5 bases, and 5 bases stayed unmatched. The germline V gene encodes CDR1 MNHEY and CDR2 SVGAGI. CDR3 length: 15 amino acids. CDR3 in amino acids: CASSYSAGAGETQYF. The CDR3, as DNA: TGTGCCAGCAGTTACTCAGCGGGGGCGGGGGAGACCCAGTACTTC.

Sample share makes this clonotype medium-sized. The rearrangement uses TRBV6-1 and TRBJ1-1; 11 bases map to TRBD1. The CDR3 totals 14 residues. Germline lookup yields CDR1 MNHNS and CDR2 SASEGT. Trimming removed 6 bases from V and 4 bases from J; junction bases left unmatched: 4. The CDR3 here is CASRWGQGGTEAFF. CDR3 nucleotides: TGTGCCAGCAGGTGGGGACAGGGGGGCACTGAAGCTTTCTTT.

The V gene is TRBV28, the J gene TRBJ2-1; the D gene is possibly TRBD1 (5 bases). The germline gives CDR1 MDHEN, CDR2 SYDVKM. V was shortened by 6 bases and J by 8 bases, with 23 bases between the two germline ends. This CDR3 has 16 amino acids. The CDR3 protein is CASSTSWAGSADEQFF. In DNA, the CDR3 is TGTGCCAGCAGCACAAGCTGGGCAGGGTCAGCAGATGAGCAGTTCTTC.

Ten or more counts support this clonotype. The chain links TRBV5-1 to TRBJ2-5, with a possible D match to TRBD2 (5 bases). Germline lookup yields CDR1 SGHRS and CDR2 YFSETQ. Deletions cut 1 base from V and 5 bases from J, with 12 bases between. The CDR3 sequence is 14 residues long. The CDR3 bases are TGCGCCAGCAGCTTGCTACGGGGAAAGGAGACCCAGTACTTC. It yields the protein CASSLLRGKETQYF.

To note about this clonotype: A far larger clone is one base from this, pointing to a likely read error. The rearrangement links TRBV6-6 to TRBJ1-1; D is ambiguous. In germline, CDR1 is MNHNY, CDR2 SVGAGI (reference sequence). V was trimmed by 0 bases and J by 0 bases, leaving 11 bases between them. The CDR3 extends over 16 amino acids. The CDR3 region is CASSYSSVSLNTEAFF. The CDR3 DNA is TGTGCCAGCAGTTACTCGTCGGTGTCACTGAACACTGAAGCTTTCTTT.

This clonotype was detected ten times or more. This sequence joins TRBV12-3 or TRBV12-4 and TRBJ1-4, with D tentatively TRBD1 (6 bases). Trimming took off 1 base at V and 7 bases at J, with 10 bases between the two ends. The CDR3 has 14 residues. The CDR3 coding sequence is TGTGCCAGCAGTTTAGGCCAGGGGAGTGAAAAACTGTTTTTT. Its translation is CASSLGQGSEKLFF.

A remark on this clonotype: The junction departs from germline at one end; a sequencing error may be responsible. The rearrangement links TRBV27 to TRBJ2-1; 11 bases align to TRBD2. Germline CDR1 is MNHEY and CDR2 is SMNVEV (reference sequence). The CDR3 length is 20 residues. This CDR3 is CASSPSRLAGWPSSHNEQFF. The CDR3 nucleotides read TGTGCCAGCAGTCCCTCTAGACTAGCGGGGTGGCCTAGCTCCCACAATGAGCAGTTCTTC.

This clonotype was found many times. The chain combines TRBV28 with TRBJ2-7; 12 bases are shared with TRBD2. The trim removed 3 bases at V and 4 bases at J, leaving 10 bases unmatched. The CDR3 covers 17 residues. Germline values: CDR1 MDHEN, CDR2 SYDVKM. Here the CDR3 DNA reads TGTGCCAGCAGTTTGGAAACAGGGACTAGCGGGCTGTACGAGCAGTACTTC. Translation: CASSLETGTSGLYEQYF.